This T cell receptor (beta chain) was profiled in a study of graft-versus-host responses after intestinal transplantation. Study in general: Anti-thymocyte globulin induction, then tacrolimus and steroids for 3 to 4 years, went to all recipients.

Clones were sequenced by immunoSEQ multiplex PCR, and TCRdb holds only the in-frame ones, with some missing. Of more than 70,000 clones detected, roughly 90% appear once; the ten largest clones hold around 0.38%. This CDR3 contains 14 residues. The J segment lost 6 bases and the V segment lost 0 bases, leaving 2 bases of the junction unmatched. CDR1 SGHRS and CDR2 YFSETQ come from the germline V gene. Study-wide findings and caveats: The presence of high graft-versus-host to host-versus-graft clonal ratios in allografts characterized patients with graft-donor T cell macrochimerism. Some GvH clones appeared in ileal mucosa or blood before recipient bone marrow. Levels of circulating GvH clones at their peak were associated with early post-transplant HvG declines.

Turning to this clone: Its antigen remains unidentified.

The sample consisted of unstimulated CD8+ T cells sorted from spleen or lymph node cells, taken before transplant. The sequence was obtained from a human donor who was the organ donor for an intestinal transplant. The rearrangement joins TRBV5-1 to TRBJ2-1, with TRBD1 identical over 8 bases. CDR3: CASSLGTGGNEQFF. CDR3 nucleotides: TGCGCCAGCAGCTTGGGCACAGGGGGCAATGAGCAGTTCTTC.